The 24 T cell receptor beta chains given below trace back to one sample, sequenced in a study of blood T cell repertoires in COVID-19. TCRdb's table, derived via immunoSEQ multiplex PCR, lists solely in-frame clones and lacks some. The sample lists roughly 200,000 clones; more than 65% were seen once. The specimen was peripheral blood. Source of these receptors: a man aged 50 to 60 with active or convalescent COVID-19.

The chain is built from TRBV4-1 and TRBJ2-1, with TRBD2 matching over 10 bases. The germline gives CDR1 MGHRA, CDR2 YSYEKL. The CDR3 runs 17 residues. With V trimmed by 1 base and J by 3 bases, 6 bases remained unmatched. As DNA, the CDR3 is TGCGCCAGCAGCCAAGCCGCTAGCGGGGGCCGCTACAATGAGCAGTTCTTC. As protein: CASSQAASGGRYNEQFF.

The chain couples TRBV19 to TRBJ1-5, with 10 nucleotides matching TRBD1. V gave up 3 bases and J gave up 4 bases; unmatched junction bases: 3. CDR1 is LNHDA and CDR2 is SQIVND in the germline V gene (reference sequence). The length of the CDR3 is 15 residues. The CDR3 loop reads CASSIGGQGNQPQHF. In nucleotides, the CDR3 is TGTGCCAGTAGTATTGGGGGACAGGGGAATCAGCCCCAGCATTTT. The full variable domain, its missing parts supplied by reference TRBV19 and TRBJ1-5, is DGGITQSPKYLFRKEGQNVTLSCEQNLNHDAMYWYRQDPGQGLRLIYYSQIVNDFQKGDIAEGYSVSREKKESFPLTVTSAQKNPTAFYLCASSIGGQGNQPQHFGDGTRLSIL.

Only one count was recorded for this clone. J is TRBJ2-7 and V is TRBV27; D might be TRBD1 (5 bases). This CDR3 is 15 amino acids long. Germline-derived CDR1 and CDR2 are MNHEY and SMNVEV (reference sequence). The ends were cut back, 5 bases at V and 5 bases at J, with 19 bases in the middle. Here the CDR3 reads CASSRTGAVFDEQYF. The DNA of the CDR3 is TGTGCCAGCAGTCGAACAGGTGCGGTTTTCGACGAGCAGTACTTC.

This chain connects TRBV3-1 (or the pseudogene TRBV3-2) to TRBJ2-1; 8 bases map to TRBD2. The junction had 3 bases not matched to a gene; V was cut back by 1 base and J by 4 bases. The length of the CDR3 is 15 residues. Germline V gene sequence: CDR1 LGHDT, CDR2 YNNKEL (reference sequence). CDR3 sequence: CASSQAGGRYNEQFF. Here the CDR3 DNA reads TGTGCCAGCAGCCAAGCGGGGGGGCGTTACAATGAGCAGTTCTTC.

The V gene is TRBV5-1, the J gene TRBJ1-4; weak D call: TRBD1 (6 bases). The ends were cut back, 1 base at V and 0 bases at J, with 13 bases in the middle. The V gene's germline CDR1 is SGHRS and CDR2 YFSETQ. The CDR3 is 17 amino acids. The CDR3 here is CASSLSRDTATNEKLFF. CDR3 sequence (DNA): TGCGCCAGCAGCTTGTCCCGGGACACTGCAACTAATGAAAAACTGTTTTTT. Combining the CDR3 with reference TRBV5-1 and TRBJ1-4 gives the whole variable domain KAGVTQTPRYLIKTRGQQVTLSCSPISGHRSVSWYQQTPGQGLQFLFEYFSETQRNKGNFPGRFSGRQFSNSRSEMNVSTLELGDSALYLCASSLSRDTATNEKLFFGSGTQLSVL.

This chain links TRBV3-1 (or the pseudogene TRBV3-2) with TRBJ2-3; TRBD1 aligns across 7 bases. Germline V CDR1 and CDR2: LGHDT, YNNKEL (reference sequence). The length of the CDR3 is 16 residues. V gave up 4 bases and J gave up 1 base; unmatched junction bases: 8. CDR3 residues: CASSLRTGLRTDTQYF. DNA for the CDR3: TGTGCCAGCAGCCTCCGGACAGGACTTCGCACAGATACGCAGTATTTT.

V usage is TRBV18 and J usage is TRBJ1-5; TRBD1 aligns across 9 bases. V dropped 2 bases and J dropped 0; count of bases not matched to a gene: 5. The CDR3 consists of 17 residues. Germline-derived CDR1 and CDR2 are KGHSH and LQKENI. CDR3 coding DNA: TGTGCCAGCTCACCAACAGGGGGCCAAAATAGCAATCAGCCCCAGCATTTT. It is translated as CASSPTGGQNSNQPQHF.

This clone occurred once. This chain connects TRBV10-3 to TRBJ1-2; 7 nucleotides match TRBD1. This CDR3 has 14 amino acids. The V gene end was trimmed by 3 bases and the J gene end by 5 bases; junction bases not matched to a gene: 6. Germline-derived CDR1 and CDR2 are ENHRY and SYGVKD. The chain's CDR3 is CAISDPGQRYGYTF. The CDR3 DNA is TGTGCCATCAGTGATCCGGGACAGCGATATGGCTACACCTTC.

The rearrangement joins TRBV2 to TRBJ1-1, with 11 positions matching TRBD1. The germline V gene encodes CDR1 SNHLY and CDR2 FYNNEI. The CDR3 totals 14 residues. With 8 bases clipped from V and 5 bases from J, the junction kept 7 bases outside the gene matches. Here the CDR3 DNA reads TGTGCCAGCGATGGCGGGACAGGGGGAACTGAAGCTTTCTTT. Residues: CASDGGTGGTEAFF.

The chain employs TRBV7-2 and TRBJ2-5; D might be TRBD2 (6 bases). Per germline, CDR1 SGHTA and CDR2 FQGNSA. V was clipped by 1 base and J by 5 bases, with 8 bases between them. This CDR3 is built from 13 residues. The CDR3: CASSLGLAETQYF. Written as DNA, the CDR3 is TGTGCCAGCAGCTTAGGTCTAGCGGAGACCCAGTACTTC.

The chain employs TRBV29-1 and TRBJ1-1; TRBD1 matches 8 bases. The CDR3 loop spans 13 amino acids. Germline V CDR1 and CDR2: SQVTM, ANQGSEA. Trimming at V came to 5 bases and at J to 1 base, leaving 3 bases not matched to a gene. CDR3 nucleotides: TGCAGCGTTCCCGGGACAGGGAACACTGAAGCTTTCTTT. This translates into CSVPGTGNTEAFF.

The sample holds one count of this clone. The rearrangement links TRBV14 to TRBJ1-1; no firm D call. CDR3 length: 14 amino acids. The V gene lost 3 bases and the J gene lost 6 bases, with 14 bases spanning the gap. CDR1 SGHDN and CDR2 FVKESK come from the germline V gene. The CDR3 protein is CASSHYPQAAEAFF. DNA for the CDR3: TGTGCCAGCAGCCATTACCCCCAGGCAGCTGAAGCTTTCTTT. Using reference TRBV14 and TRBJ1-1 for the parts outside the CDR3, the full variable domain is EAGVTQFPSHSVIEKGQTVTLRCDPISGHDNLYWYRRVMGKEIKFLLHFVKESKQDESGMPNNRFLAERTGGTYSTLKVQPAELEDSGVYFCASSHYPQAAEAFFGQGTRLTVV.

This chain links TRBV19 with TRBJ1-5; D not resolved. The germline V gene encodes CDR1 LNHDA and CDR2 SQIVND (reference sequence). Trimming shortened V by 1 base and J by 6 bases, and 10 bases separated the two germline ends. This CDR3 is built from 14 residues. The CDR3 nucleotides are TGTGCCAGTAGTATAGGCAGGTCGAGTCAGCCCCAGCATTTT. It specifies CASSIGRSSQPQHF.

The genes are TRBV7-6 and TRBJ1-3, with D perhaps matching TRBD1 (5 bases). Germline CDR1 and CDR2: SGHVS and FNYEAQ. Trimming stripped 5 bases from V and 2 bases from J, with 25 bases between. The CDR3 spans 19 residues. The chain's CDR3 is CASSREGRGPLRAGNTIYF. As DNA, the CDR3 is TGTGCCAGCAGCCGGGAGGGGAGGGGACCTCTCAGGGCTGGAAACACCATATATTTT.

J is TRBJ1-6 and V is TRBV7-3; D possibly corresponds to TRBD1 (6 bases). The CDR3 extends over 15 amino acids. Germline values: CDR1 SGHTA, CDR2 FQGTGA. Trimming removed 5 bases at V and 2 bases at J, with 10 bases between. DNA for the CDR3: TGTGCCAGCAGCGAACAGGGTCCCTATAATTCACCCCTCCACTTT. It specifies CASSEQGPYNSPLHF.

This clone came up once. The chain's CDR3 is CASSIIPGQGISEKLFF. The CDR3, as DNA: TGTGCCAGTAGTATTATCCCGGGACAGGGGATTTCTGAAAAACTGTTTTTT. The chain links TRBV19 to TRBJ1-4; the match to TRBD1 covers 10 bases. This CDR3 comprises 17 residues. The V gene end was trimmed by 3 bases and the J gene end by 7 bases; junction bases not matched to a gene: 11. Germline V gene lookup returns CDR1 LNHDA and CDR2 SQIVND (reference sequence). Looking up the rest from reference TRBV19 and TRBJ1-4 gives the full variable domain: DGGITQSPKYLFRKEGQNVTLSCEQNLNHDAMYWYRQDPGQGLRLIYYSQIVNDFQKGDIAEGYSVSREKKESFPLTVTSAQKNPTAFYLCASSIIPGQGISEKLFFGSGTQLSVL.

The rearrangement links TRBV19 to TRBJ2-6; 7 positions match TRBD2. The CDR3 spans 15 residues. V dropped 5 bases and J dropped 5; count of bases not matched to a gene: 6. The germline gives CDR1 LNHDA, CDR2 SQIVND (reference sequence). The CDR3 nucleotides read TGTGCCAGTAGTCCAGCGGGGTGGTGGGCCAACGTCCTGACTTTC. Translation: CASSPAGWWANVLTF.

A remark on this clone: A junction boundary mismatches the germline segment, possibly from a read error. The gene calls are TRBV6-5 and TRBJ2-1; 9 nucleotides match TRBD2. CDR3 length: 15 amino acids. CDR1 and CDR2 from the germline V gene are MNHEY and SVGAGI. CDR3 amino acids: CASSDSAGGPDEQFF. The CDR3 region has the DNA TGTGCCAGCAGTGACTCGGCGGGGGGGCCGGATGAGCAGTTCTTC.

This clone occurred once. V gene TRBV5-6 combines with J gene TRBJ2-5, with 11 positions matching TRBD2. The CDR3 length is 15 residues. Germline V lookup: CDR1 SGHDT, CDR2 YYEEEE. V lost 0 bases, J lost 5 bases, and 3 bases stayed unmatched. This CDR3 reads CASSLGLAGRETQYF. The CDR3 bases are TGTGCCAGCAGCTTGGGACTAGCGGGGAGGGAGACCCAGTACTTC. Full variable domain (rest looked up from reference TRBV5-6 and TRBJ2-5): DAGVTQSPTHLIKTRGQQVTLRCSPKSGHDTVSWYQQALGQGPQFIFQYYEEEERQRGNFPDRFSGHQFPNYSSELNVNALLLGDSALYLCASSLGLAGRETQYFGPGTRLLVL.

The rearrangement uses TRBV2 and TRBJ1-1; 7 nucleotides agree with TRBD1. Germline trimming cut 5 bases from V and 8 bases from J; bases unmatched to any gene: 8. The CDR3 has 13 residues. The germline V gene has CDR1 SNHLY and CDR2 FYNNEI. The CDR3, as DNA: TGTGCCAGCAGTACAGGGGCCCCCCTAGAAGCTTTCTTT. It codes for CASSTGAPLEAFF.

This clone turned up a few times. This chain connects TRBV7-2 to TRBJ1-5; TRBD1 aligns across 10 bases. Germline-derived CDR1 and CDR2 are SGHTA and FQGNSA. CDR3 size: 15 residues. Losses at the gene ends were 5 bases for V and 5 bases for J; bases not matched to a gene: 6. The CDR3 nucleotides read TGTGCCAGCAGCCCTGACAGGGGGCGAGATCAGCCCCAGCATTTT. Amino acid sequence: CASSPDRGRDQPQHF.

The rearrangement uses TRBV9 and TRBJ1-2; 12 nucleotides agree with TRBD1. The CDR3 totals 16 residues. Germline CDR1 and CDR2: SGDLS and YYNGEE. After removal of 2 bases from V and 4 bases from J, the junction contained 6 bases not matched to a gene. CDR3 in amino acids: CASSVGTGGGGYGYTF. The CDR3, as DNA: TGTGCCAGCAGCGTGGGGACAGGGGGCGGAGGCTATGGCTACACCTTC.

The chain uses TRBV7-2 and TRBJ1-4; 7 bases fit TRBD1. CDR3 length: 15 amino acids. Per germline, CDR1 SGHTA and CDR2 FQGNSA. V was clipped by 4 bases and J by 3 bases; unmatched bases: 5. The CDR3, as DNA: TGTGCCAGCAGCTCCTGGACAGGACCTAATGAAAAACTGTTTTTT. Amino acids: CASSSWTGPNEKLFF.

The chain has TRBV18 and TRBJ1-1; 8 bases are shared with TRBD1. The CDR3 is 16 residues long. Germline V gives CDR1 KGHSH, CDR2 LQKENI. V lost 4 bases to trimming and J lost 0 bases; unmatched junction nucleotides: 7. In nucleotides, the CDR3 is TGTGCCAGCTCACTAGGACAGGGAGAATTGAACACTGAAGCTTTCTTT. It encodes CASSLGQGELNTEAFF.